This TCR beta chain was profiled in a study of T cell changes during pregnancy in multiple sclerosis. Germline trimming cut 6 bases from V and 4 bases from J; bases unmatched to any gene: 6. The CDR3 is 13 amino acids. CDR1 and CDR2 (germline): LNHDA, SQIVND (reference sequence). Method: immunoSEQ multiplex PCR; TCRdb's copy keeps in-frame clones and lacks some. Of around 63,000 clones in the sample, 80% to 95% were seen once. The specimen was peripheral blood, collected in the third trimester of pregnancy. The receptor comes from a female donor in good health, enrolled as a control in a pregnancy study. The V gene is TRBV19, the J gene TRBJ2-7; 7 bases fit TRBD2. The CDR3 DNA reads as TGTGCCAGTAGCCCGTCGCGGGGGTACGAGCAGTACTTC. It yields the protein CASSPSRGYEQYF.